This T cell receptor (beta chain) was sequenced during a study of liver allograft versus peripheral blood T cells. Study-wide context: Recipients' peripheral blood served as the comparator for T cell receptor repertoires in transplanted livers. Findings and limits, study-wide: Intragraft T cell receptor repertoires of liver allografts were reportedly distinct from those in peripheral blood.

The CDR3 is 13 residues long. CDR1 and CDR2 (germline): LNHDA, SQIVND (reference sequence). MiXCR was run by TCRdb on the reads, yielding one entry per CDR3 protein. The data show about 14,000 distinct CDR3 sequences, 20% to 25% seen once. This clonotype showed up just once. Its antigen is as yet unknown. Just one base apart from a much larger clone, this may be a read error. This TCR was recovered from a human patient who had a liver transplant. Some T cells may arise from the graft donor. The V and J genes are TRBV19 and TRBJ1-1, with a possible D match to TRBD1 (5 bases). The CDR3 DNA reads as TGTGTCAGTAGTATCCAGGGGAACACTGAAGCTTTCTTT. Protein product: CVSSIQGNTEAFF.